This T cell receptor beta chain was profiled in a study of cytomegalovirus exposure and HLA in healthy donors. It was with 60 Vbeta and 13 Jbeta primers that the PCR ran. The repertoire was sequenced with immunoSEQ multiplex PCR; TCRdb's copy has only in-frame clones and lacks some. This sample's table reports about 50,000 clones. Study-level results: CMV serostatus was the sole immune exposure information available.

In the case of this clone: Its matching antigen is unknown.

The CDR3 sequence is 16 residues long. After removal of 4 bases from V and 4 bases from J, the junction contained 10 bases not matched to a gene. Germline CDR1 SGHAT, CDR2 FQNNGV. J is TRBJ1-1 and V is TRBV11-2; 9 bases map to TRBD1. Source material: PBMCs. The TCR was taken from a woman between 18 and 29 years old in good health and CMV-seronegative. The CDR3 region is CASSWQPGTGTTEAFF. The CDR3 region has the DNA TGTGCCAGCAGCTGGCAGCCCGGGACAGGGACCACTGAAGCTTTCTTT.